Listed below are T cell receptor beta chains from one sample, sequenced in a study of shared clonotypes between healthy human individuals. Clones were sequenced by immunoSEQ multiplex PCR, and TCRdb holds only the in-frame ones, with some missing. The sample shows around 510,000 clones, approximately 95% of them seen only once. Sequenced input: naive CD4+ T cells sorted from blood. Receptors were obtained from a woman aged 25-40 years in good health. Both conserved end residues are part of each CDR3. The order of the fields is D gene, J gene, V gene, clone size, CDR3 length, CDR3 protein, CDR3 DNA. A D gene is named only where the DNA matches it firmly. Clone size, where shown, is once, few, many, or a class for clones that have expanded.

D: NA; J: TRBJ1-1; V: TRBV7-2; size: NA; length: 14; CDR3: CASSRRGEKFEAFF; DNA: TGTGCCAGCAGCCGAAGAGGGGAAAAGTTTGAAGCTTTCTTT
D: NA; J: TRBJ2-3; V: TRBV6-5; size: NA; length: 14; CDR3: CASSPGTSTDTQYF; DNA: TGTGCCAGCAGCCCCGGGACTAGCACAGATACGCAGTATTTT
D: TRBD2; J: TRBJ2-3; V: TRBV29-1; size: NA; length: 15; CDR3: CSVPEGGSWADTQYF; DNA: TGCAGCGTTCCCGAGGGCGGGAGTTGGGCAGATACGCAGTATTTT
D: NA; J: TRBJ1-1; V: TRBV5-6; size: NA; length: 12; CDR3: CAVSPFDTEAFF; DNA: TGTGCCGTTTCCCCGTTTGACACTGAAGCTTTCTTT
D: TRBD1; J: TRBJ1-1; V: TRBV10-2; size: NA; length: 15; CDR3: CASLRTGGWDTEAFF; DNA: TGCGCCAGCCTCAGGACAGGGGGTTGGGACACTGAAGCTTTCTTT
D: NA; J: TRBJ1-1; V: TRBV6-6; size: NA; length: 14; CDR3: CASSPITGSTEAFF; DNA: TGTGCCAGCAGCCCGATCACAGGGAGTACTGAAGCTTTCTTT
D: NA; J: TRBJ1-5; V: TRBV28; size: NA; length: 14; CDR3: CASRRTVGDQPQHF; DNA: TGTGCCAGCAGACGGACAGTCGGCGATCAGCCCCAGCATTTT
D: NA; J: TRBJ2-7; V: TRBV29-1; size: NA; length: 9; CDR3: CSVSGEQYF; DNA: TGCAGCGTATCGGGCGAGCAGTACTTC
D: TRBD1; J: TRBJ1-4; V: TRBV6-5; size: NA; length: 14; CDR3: CASRTGATNEKLFF; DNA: TGTGCCAGCAGGACAGGGGCAACTAATGAAAAACTGTTTTTT
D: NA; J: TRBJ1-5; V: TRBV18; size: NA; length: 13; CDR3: CASSKEGNQPQHF; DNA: TGTGCCAGCTCCAAAGAGGGAAATCAGCCCCAGCATTTT
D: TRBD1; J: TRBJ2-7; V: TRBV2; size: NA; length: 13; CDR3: CASIGQGSYEQYF; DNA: TGTGCCAGCATAGGACAGGGCTCCTACGAGCAGTACTTC
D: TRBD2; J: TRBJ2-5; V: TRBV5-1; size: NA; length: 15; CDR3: CASRGRTSGTETQYF; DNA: TGCGCCAGCAGGGGAAGGACTAGCGGGACCGAGACCCAGTACTTC
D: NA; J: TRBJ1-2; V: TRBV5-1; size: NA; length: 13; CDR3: CASSSDTFYGYTF; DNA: TGCGCCAGCAGCTCAGACACTTTCTATGGCTACACCTTC
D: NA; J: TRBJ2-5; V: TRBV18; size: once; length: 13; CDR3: CASSPQGAETQYF; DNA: TGTGCCAGCTCACCCCAAGGTGCGGAGACCCAGTACTTC
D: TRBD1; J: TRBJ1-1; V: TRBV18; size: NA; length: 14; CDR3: CASYRGPQGREAFF; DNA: TGTGCCAGTTACAGGGGCCCGCAGGGGCGTGAAGCTTTCTTT
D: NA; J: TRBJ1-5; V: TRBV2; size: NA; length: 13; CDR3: CASNEYSNQPQHF; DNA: TGTGCCAGCAATGAGTATAGCAATCAGCCCCAGCATTTT
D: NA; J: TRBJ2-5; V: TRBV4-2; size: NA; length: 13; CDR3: CASSQGVGETQYF; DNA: TGTGCCAGCAGCCAGGGGGTGGGGGAGACCCAGTACTTC
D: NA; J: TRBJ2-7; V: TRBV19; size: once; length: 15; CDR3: CASSIDGGSLYEQYF; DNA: TGTGCCAGTAGTATAGATGGAGGCAGCCTGTACGAGCAGTACTTC